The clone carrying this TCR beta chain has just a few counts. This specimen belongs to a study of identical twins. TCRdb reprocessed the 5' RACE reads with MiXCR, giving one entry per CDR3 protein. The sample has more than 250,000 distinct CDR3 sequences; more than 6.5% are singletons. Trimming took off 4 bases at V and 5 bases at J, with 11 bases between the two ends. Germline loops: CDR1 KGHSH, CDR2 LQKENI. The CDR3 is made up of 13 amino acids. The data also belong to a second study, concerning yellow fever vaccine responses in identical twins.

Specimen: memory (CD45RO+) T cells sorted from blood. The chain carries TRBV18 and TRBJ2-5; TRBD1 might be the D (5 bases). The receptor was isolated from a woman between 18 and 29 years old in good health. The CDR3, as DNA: TGTGCCAGCTCACGCCAGGGTCAGGAGACCCAGTACTTC. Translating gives CASSRQGQETQYF.